Listed here are 18 T cell receptor beta chains from one sample, sequenced in a study of beta chain features in type 1 diabetes. Findings and caveats of the study: Shortening of TCRB CDR3s, moderate but significant, appeared in all four CD4+ subsets of Type 1 diabetes patients.

cDNA synthesis used the whole RNA isolate, giving expressed TCRB sequences. Clones were sequenced by immunoSEQ multiplex PCR, and TCRdb holds only the in-frame ones, with some missing. The top ten clones hold around 0.018% of a sample with some 270,000 clones, 11% of them seen once. Antigens of these TCRs are unknown. The sample comprised naive CD4+ T cells from blood. The receptors originated from a man aged 30 to 45 with type 1 diabetes.

This clone came up a few times. The chain has TRBV6-1 and TRBJ2-7, with D tentatively TRBD2 (6 bases). The length of the CDR3 is 14 residues. Looked up from germline, CDR1 is MNHNS and CDR2 is SASEGT. Trimming removed 6 bases at V and 4 bases at J, with 16 bases between. CDR3 DNA sequence: TGTGCCAGCAGGAAGGAGGGGACCGATTACGAGCAGTACTTC. It specifies CASRKEGTDYEQYF.

This clone was seen a few times. The CDR3 coding sequence is TGTGCCAGCTTACCCGGACAGGGAGGGACTGAAGCTTTCTTT. This sequence encodes CASLPGQGGTEAFF. V and J are TRBV2 and TRBJ1-1, with TRBD1 identical over 8 bases. Germline V CDR1 and CDR2: SNHLY, FYNNEI. The junction had 10 bases not matched to a gene; V was cut back by 8 bases and J by 5 bases. The CDR3 has 14 residues. Combining the CDR3 with reference TRBV2 and TRBJ1-1 gives the whole variable domain EPEVTQTPSHQVTQMGQEVILRCVPISNHLYFYWYRQILGQKVEFLVSFYNNEISEKSEIFDDQFSVERPDGSNFTLKIRSTKLEDSAMYFCASLPGQGGTEAFFGQGTRLTVV.

The rearrangement links TRBV28 to TRBJ1-2; D remains unclear. The germline V gene has CDR1 MDHEN and CDR2 SYDVKM. The germline V and J ends were trimmed by 5 bases and 5 bases, with 9 bases remaining between them. The CDR3 consists of 12 residues. CDR3 sequence reads: CASSEDLYGYTF. CDR3 sequence (DNA): TGTGCCAGCAGTGAAGACTTATATGGCTACACCTTC.

This clone has only a few counts. The chain employs TRBV29-1 and TRBJ2-5; D is possibly TRBD2 (6 bases). From germline, CDR1 is SQVTM and CDR2 ANQGSEA. The CDR3 sequence is 13 residues long. The V and J ends lost 4 bases and 5 bases respectively, with 14 bases between them. This CDR3 reads CSVGGGVEETQYF. The CDR3 DNA sequence: TGCAGCGTTGGGGGAGGTGTTGAGGAGACCCAGTACTTC.

This clone was found a few times. The chain joins TRBV13 to TRBJ1-2, with 9 bases fitting TRBD1. The CDR3 is 14 residues long. Germline assignment: CDR1 PRHDT and CDR2 FYEKMQ (reference sequence). The junction had 5 bases not matched to a gene; V was cut back by 5 bases and J by 4 bases. In DNA form, the CDR3 reads TGTGCCAGCAGCCCAGGACAGGGGATCTATGGCTACACCTTC. As protein: CASSPGQGIYGYTF.

This clone was counted a few times. The gene calls are TRBV5-1 and TRBJ2-7, with D perhaps matching TRBD1 (8 bases). The CDR3 totals 19 residues. The V end was cut by 4 bases, the J end by 2 bases, with 28 bases between. CDR1 is SGHRS, CDR2 YFSETQ, per germline. DNA for the CDR3: TGCGCCAGCAGCCGGGGGGCGCAGGGGGCGCGCGCAACTCCCTACGAGCAGTACTTC. The encoded protein is CASSRGAQGARATPYEQYF.

V is TRBV5-1 and J is TRBJ1-3; no clear D gene. The germline CDR1 and CDR2 sequences are SGHRS and YFSETQ. The CDR3 extends over 14 amino acids. V was shortened by 0 bases and J by 4 bases, with 8 bases between the two germline ends. CDR3 bases: TGCGCCAGCAGCTTGGAACAGTACGGAAACACCATATATTTT. This encodes CASSLEQYGNTIYF.

The V call is TRBV5-6, the J call TRBJ2-4; TRBD1 matches at 10 bases. The ends lost 4 bases at V and 7 bases at J; junction bases unmatched: 2. This CDR3 has 13 residues. The germline CDR1 and CDR2 sequences are SGHDT and YYEEEE. The CDR3 loop reads CASSMGQGNIQYF. Here the CDR3 DNA reads TGTGCCAGCAGCATGGGACAGGGGAACATTCAGTACTTC.

The sample holds a few counts of this clone. The CDR3 reads CASSHRGREETQYF. The DNA for the CDR3 is TGTGCCAGCAGCCACAGGGGGCGAGAAGAGACCCAGTACTTC. The chain has TRBV11-2 and TRBJ2-5, with 9 positions matching TRBD1. The CDR3 is 14 residues long. The V gene end was trimmed by 5 bases and the J gene end by 3 bases; junction bases not matched to a gene: 4. Per germline, CDR1 SGHAT and CDR2 FQNNGV.

The chain has TRBV11-2 and TRBJ2-2, with D possibly TRBD2 on 5 matching bases. This CDR3 is built from 14 residues. V gave up 9 bases and J gave up 2 bases, with 13 bases separating them. Germline V gene lookup returns CDR1 SGHAT and CDR2 FQNNGV. CDR3 region: CASSITRNTGELFF. CDR3 sequence (DNA): TGTGCCAGTTCTATTACTAGAAACACCGGGGAGCTGTTTTTT.

The chain carries TRBV4-1 and TRBJ2-7, with TRBD2 matching 7 bases. V lost 4 bases to trimming and J lost 4 bases; unmatched junction nucleotides: 13. The CDR3 contains 16 residues. The germline CDR1 and CDR2 sequences are MGHRA and YSYEKL. The CDR3 loop is CASSPMGQRGYYEQYF. CDR3 in DNA: TGCGCCAGCAGCCCCATGGGCCAGCGGGGATATTACGAGCAGTACTTC.

This clone was counted only a few times. J is TRBJ1-2 and V is TRBV7-8; D not certain. V lost 2 bases to trimming and J lost 0 bases, with 7 bases between them. This CDR3 has 14 amino acids. The V gene's germline CDR1 is SGHVS and CDR2 FQNEAQ. CDR3 region: CASSLKHSNYGYTF. In nucleotides, the CDR3 is TGTGCCAGCAGCTTAAAACATTCTAACTATGGCTACACCTTC.

A few counts support this clone. This chain uses TRBV9 with TRBJ2-5, with 16 bases fitting TRBD2. The germline V gene has CDR1 SGDLS and CDR2 YYNGEE. The CDR3 loop spans 16 amino acids. The V segment lost 4 bases and the J segment 3 bases; nucleotides outside the gene matches: 3. CDR3 nucleotide sequence: TGTGCCAGCAGCTCTGGGACTAGCGGGGGGGAAGAGACCCAGTACTTC. It yields the protein CASSSGTSGGEETQYF.

J is TRBJ2-5 and V is TRBV6-6; D is unresolved. Germline assignment: CDR1 MNHNY and CDR2 SVGAGI (reference sequence). Trimming removed 4 bases at V and 5 bases at J, with 14 bases between. The CDR3 contains 14 residues. CDR3 sequence (DNA): TGTGCCAGCAGTTCAAGGCTAACTACGGAGACCCAGTACTTC. Encoded protein: CASSSRLTTETQYF.

The CDR3 coding sequence is TGTGCCACCAGCAGAGGGACAGGCGTGAATTCACCCCTCCACTTT. Translated: CATSRGTGVNSPLHF. The rearrangement links TRBV15 to TRBJ1-6, with 7 bases matching TRBD1. CDR3 length equals 15 residues. Per germline, CDR1 LNHNV and CDR2 YYDKDF (reference sequence). Trimming at V came to 1 base and at J to 7 bases, leaving 4 bases not matched to a gene. Full variable domain (remainder filled in from reference TRBV15 and TRBJ1-6): DAMVIQNPRYQVTQFGKPVTLSCSQTLNHNVMYWYQQKSSQAPKLLFHYYDKDFNNEADTPDNFQSRRPNTSFCFLDIRSPGLGDTAMYLCATSRGTGVNSPLHFGNGTRLTVT.

The chain couples TRBV28 to TRBJ2-1; 11 nucleotides line up with TRBD2. This CDR3 spans 14 amino acids. Germline V gene lookup returns CDR1 MDHEN and CDR2 SYDVKM. Trimming took 8 bases from V and 8 from J; bases not matched to a gene: 8. The CDR3 spells CASGIAGGPHEQFF. The CDR3, as DNA: TGTGCCAGCGGCATAGCGGGGGGGCCCCATGAGCAGTTCTTC.

A remark on this clone: Other DNA sequences in the same sample also yield this CDR3. The rearrangement joins TRBV27 to TRBJ2-5; 8 bases agree with TRBD1. Germline assignment: CDR1 MNHEY and CDR2 SMNVEV (reference sequence). This CDR3 contains 14 residues. The V segment lost 0 bases and the J segment 5 bases; nucleotides outside the gene matches: 2. The CDR3 here is CASSLSRGRETQYF. CDR3 coding DNA: TGTGCCAGCAGTTTATCCAGGGGGCGGGAGACCCAGTACTTC.

This chain joins TRBV5-6 and TRBJ2-1; TRBD2 aligns across 15 bases. The junction had 6 bases not matched to a gene; V was cut back by 4 bases and J by 10 bases. CDR1 is SGHDT, CDR2 YYEEEE, per germline. CDR3 length equals 15 residues. CDR3 in amino acids: CASSLPGLAGGEQFF. Written as DNA, the CDR3 is TGTGCCAGCAGCCTCCCGGGACTAGCGGGAGGCGAGCAGTTCTTC.